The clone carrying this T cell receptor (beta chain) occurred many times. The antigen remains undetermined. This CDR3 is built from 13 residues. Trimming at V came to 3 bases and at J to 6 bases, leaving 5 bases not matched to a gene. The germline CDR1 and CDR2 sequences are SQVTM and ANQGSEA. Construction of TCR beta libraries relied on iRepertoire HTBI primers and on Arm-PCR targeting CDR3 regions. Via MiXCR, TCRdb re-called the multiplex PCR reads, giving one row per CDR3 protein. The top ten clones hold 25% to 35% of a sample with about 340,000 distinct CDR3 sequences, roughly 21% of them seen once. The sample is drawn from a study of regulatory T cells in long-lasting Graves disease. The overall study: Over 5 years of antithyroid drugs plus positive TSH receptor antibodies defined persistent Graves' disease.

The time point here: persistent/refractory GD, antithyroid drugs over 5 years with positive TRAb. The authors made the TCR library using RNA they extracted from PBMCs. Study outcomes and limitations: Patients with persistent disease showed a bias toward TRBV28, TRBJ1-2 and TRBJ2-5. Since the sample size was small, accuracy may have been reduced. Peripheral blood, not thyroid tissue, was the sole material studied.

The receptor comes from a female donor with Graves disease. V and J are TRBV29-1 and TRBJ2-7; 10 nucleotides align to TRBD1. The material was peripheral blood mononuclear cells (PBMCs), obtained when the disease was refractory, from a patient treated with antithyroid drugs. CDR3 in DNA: TGCAGCGTTGAGGGGACAGGGGCCTCCGAGCAGTACTTC. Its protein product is CSVEGTGASEQYF.